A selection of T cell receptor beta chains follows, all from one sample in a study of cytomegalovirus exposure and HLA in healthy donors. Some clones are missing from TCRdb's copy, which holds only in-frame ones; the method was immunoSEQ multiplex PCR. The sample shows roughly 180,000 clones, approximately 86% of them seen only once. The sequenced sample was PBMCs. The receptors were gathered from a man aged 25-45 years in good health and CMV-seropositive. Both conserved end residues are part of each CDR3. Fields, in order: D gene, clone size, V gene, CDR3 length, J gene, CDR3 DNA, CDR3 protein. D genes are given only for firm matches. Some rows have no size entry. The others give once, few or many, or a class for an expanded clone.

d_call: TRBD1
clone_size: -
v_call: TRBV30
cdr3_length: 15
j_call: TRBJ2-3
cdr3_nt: TGTGCCTGGAGTGTACTGGGACAGCCCACAGATACGCAGTATTTT
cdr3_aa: CAWSVLGQPTDTQYF

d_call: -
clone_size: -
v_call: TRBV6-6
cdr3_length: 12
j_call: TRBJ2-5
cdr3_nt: TGTGCCAGCAGTTACTCAAAAGAGACCCAGTACTTC
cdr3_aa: CASSYSKETQYF

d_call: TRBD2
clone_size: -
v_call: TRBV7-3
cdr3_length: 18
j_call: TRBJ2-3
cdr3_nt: TGTGCCAGCAGCTTAAAATCGCCTAGCGGAGCTAGCACAGATACGCAGTATTTT
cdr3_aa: CASSLKSPSGASTDTQYF

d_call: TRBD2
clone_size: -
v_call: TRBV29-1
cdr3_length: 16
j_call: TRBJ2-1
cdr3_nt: TGCAGCGTTGGCGGTCGGGGCGGGAGCTCCTACAATGAGCAGTTCTTC
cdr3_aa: CSVGGRGGSSYNEQFF

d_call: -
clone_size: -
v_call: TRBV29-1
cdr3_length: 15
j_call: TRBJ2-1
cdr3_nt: TGCAGCGCCCGAGGACAGCTAATATCCTACAATGAGCAGTTCTTC
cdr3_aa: CSARGQLISYNEQFF

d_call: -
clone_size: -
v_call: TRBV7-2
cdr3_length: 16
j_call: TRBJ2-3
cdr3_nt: TGTGCCAGCAGCTTAGCGCGGCATAGAACTTCAGATACGCAGTATTTT
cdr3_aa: CASSLARHRTSDTQYF

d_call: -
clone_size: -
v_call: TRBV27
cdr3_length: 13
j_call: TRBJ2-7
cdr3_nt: TGTGCCAGCAGTTCCAATTTGGCCTACGAGCAGTACTTC
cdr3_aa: CASSSNLAYEQYF

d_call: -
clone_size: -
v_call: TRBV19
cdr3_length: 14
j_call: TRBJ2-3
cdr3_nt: TGTGCCAGTAGTACGACAGGCTCCACAGATACGCAGTATTTT
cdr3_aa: CASSTTGSTDTQYF

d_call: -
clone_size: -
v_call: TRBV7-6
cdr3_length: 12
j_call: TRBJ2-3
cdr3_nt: TGTGCCAGCTCACGTGGGGTCGATACGCAGTATTTT
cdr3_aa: CASSRGVDTQYF

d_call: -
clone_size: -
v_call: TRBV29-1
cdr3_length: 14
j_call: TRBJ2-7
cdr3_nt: TGCAGCGTTGAAGAACGAGCGGCAGGCTACGAGCAGTACTTC
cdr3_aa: CSVEERAAGYEQYF

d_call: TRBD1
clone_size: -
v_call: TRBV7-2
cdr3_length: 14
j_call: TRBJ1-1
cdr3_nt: TGTGCCAGCAGCTTAGGGGGAAGCAGGGGGCAGGCTTTCTTT
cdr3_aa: CASSLGGSRGQAFF

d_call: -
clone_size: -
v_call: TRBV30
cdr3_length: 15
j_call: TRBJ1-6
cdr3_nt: TGTGCCTGGAGTGTACTAGGGTCGTATAATTCACCCCTCCACTTT
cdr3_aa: CAWSVLGSYNSPLHF

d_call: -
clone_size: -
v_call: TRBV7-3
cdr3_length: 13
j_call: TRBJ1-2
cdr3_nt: TGTGCCAGCAGCTTAATTCAGGGCTATGGCTACACCTTC
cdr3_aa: CASSLIQGYGYTF

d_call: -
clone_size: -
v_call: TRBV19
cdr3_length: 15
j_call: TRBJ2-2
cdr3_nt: TGTGCCAGTAGTTCGGCAGGGAGTGACACCGGGGAGCTGTTTTTT
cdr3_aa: CASSSAGSDTGELFF

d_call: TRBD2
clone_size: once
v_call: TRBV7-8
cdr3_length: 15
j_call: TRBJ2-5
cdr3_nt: TGTGCCAGCAGCCCAGGACTAGCGGGGAGAGAGACCCAGTACTTC
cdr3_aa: CASSPGLAGRETQYF

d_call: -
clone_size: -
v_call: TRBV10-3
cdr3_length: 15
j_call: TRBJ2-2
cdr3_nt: TGTGCCATCACTCCGACCCCAGGCAGCACCGGGGAGCTGTTTTTT
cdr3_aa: CAITPTPGSTGELFF

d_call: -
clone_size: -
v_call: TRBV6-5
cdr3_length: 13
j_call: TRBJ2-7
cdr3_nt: TGTGCCAGCAGTTATGGCTACCCCTACGAGCAGTACTTC
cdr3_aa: CASSYGYPYEQYF

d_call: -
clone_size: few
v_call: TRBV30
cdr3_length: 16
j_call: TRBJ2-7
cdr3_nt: TGTGCCTGGAGCGCGCCCGGTGCTCTAGACCTTTACGAGCAGTACTTC
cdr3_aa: CAWSAPGALDLYEQYF

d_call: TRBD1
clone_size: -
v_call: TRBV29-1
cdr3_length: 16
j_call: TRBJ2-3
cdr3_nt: TGCAGCGTTGAAGGAATCAGGGGGCTTATCACAGATACGCAGTATTTT
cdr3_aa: CSVEGIRGLITDTQYF

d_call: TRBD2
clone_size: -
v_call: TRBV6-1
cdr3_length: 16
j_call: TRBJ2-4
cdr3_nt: TGTGCCAGCAGTGAATGGGGGGGGGATACCAAAAACATTCAGTACTTC
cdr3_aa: CASSEWGGDTKNIQYF

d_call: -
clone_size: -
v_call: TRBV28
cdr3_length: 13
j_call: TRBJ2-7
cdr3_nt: TGTGCCAGCAGCCGACTTCCCCACTACGAGCAGTACTTC
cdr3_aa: CASSRLPHYEQYF

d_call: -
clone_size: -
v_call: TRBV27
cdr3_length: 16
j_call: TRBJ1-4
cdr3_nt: TGTGCCAGCAGTATTCAACCCAGACCAACTAATGAAAAACTGTTTTTT
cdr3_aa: CASSIQPRPTNEKLFF

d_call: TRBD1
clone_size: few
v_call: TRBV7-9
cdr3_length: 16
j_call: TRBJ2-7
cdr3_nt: TGTGCCAGCAGCTTCAAACGGGACAGGGTCTCCTACGAGCAGTACTTC
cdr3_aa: CASSFKRDRVSYEQYF

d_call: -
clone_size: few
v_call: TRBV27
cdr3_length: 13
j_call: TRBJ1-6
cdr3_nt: TGTGCCAGCAAATCGAGCTATAATTCACCCCTCCACTTT
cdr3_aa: CASKSSYNSPLHF

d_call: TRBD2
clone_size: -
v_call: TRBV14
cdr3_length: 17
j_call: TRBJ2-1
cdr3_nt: TGTGCCAGCAGCCAACCAATTGGGACTACGGGTCTCAATGAGCAGTTCTTC
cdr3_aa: CASSQPIGTTGLNEQFF

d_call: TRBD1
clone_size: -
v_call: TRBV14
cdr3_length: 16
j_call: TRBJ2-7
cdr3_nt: TGTGCCAGCAGCCTAACAGGGGGCGCAGATCCCTACGAGCAGTACTTC
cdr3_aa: CASSLTGGADPYEQYF

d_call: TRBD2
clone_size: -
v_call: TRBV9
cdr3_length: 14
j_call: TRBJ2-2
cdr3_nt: TGTGCCAGCAGCGTAGCGGGGGGGCCCGGGGAGCTGTTTTTT
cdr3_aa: CASSVAGGPGELFF

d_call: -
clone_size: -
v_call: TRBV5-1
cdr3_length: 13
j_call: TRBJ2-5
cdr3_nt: TGCGCCAGCAGCTTGCAAGGAGGAGAGACCCAGTACTTC
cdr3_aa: CASSLQGGETQYF

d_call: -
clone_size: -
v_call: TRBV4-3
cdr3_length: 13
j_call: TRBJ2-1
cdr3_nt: TGCGCCAGCAGCCAAGATGGGGGCTTTGAGCAGTTCTTC
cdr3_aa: CASSQDGGFEQFF

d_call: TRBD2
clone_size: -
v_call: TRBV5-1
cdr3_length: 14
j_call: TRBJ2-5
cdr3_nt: TGCGCCAGCAGCTTGTGGACGGGAGGAGAGACCCAGTACTTC
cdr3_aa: CASSLWTGGETQYF

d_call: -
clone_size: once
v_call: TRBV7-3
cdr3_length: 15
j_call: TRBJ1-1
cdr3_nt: TGTGCCAGCAGCCCCCTCGGGGGACTGAACACTGAAGCTTTCTTT
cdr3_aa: CASSPLGGLNTEAFF

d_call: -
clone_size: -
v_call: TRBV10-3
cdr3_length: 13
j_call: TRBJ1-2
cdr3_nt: TGTGCCATCAGGGCGACAGGTAGCTATGGCTACACCTTC
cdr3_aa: CAIRATGSYGYTF

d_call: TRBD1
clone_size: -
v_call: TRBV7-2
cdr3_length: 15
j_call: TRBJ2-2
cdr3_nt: TGTGCCAGCAACGCCGGGACAGAGGTAACCGGGGAGCTGTTTTTT
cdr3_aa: CASNAGTEVTGELFF

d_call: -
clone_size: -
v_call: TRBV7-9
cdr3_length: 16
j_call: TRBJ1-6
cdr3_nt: TGTGCCAGCAGCCCACAGGGCGATAGCTATAATTCACCCCTCCACTTT
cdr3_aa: CASSPQGDSYNSPLHF

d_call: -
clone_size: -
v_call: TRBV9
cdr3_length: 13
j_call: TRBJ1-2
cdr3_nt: TGTGCCAGCAGCGTTGCGGACGGCTATGGCTACACCTTC
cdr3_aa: CASSVADGYGYTF

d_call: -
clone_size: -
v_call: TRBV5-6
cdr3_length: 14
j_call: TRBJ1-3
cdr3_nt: TGTGCCAGCAGCTTTAGGCCCTCTGGAAACACCATATATTTT
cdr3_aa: CASSFRPSGNTIYF

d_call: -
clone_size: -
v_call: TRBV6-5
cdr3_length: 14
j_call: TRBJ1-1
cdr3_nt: TGTGCCAGCACCTCTACAGGGTGGAACACTGAAGCTTTCTTT
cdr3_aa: CASTSTGWNTEAFF

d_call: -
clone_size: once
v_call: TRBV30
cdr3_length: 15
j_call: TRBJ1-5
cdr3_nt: TGTGCCTGGAGTGAGAGGCAGACTAGCAATCAGCCCCAGCATTTT
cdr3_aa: CAWSERQTSNQPQHF

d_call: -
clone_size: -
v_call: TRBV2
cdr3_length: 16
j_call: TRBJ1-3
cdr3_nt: TGTGCCAGCCTTCAAGAACATTCCCGATCTGGAAACACCATATATTTT
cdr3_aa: CASLQEHSRSGNTIYF

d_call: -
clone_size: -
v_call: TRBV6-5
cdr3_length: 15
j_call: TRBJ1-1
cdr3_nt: TGTGCCAGCAGTCCCCGTCTCGCGGGGATCACTGAAGCTTTCTTT
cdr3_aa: CASSPRLAGITEAFF

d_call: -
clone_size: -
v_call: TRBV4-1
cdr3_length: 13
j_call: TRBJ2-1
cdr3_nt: TGCGCCAGCAGCCCCTACAGTTACAATGAGCAGTTCTTC
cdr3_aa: CASSPYSYNEQFF

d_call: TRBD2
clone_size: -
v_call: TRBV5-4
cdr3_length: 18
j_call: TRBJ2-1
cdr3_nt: TGTGCCAGCAGACCGGGACTAGCGAGGGGGGGACCTAAATCTGAGCAGTTCTTC
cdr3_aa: CASRPGLARGGPKSEQFF

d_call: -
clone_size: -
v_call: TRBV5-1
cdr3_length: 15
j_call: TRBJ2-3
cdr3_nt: TGCGCCAGCAGCCGCCTGGGACACTCCACAGATACGCAGTATTTT
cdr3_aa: CASSRLGHSTDTQYF

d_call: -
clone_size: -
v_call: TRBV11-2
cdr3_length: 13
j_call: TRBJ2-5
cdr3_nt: TGTGCCAGCAGCCGAGGAATAGGGGAGACCCAGTACTTC
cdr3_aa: CASSRGIGETQYF

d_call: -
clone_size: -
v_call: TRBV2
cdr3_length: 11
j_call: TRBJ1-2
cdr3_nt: TGTGCCAGCAGGGCTAACTATGGCTACACCTTC
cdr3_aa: CASRANYGYTF

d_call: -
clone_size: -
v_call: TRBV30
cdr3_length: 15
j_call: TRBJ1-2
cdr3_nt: TGTGCCTGGAGTCCAGGGACGCCTGGGAGCTATGGCTACACCTTC
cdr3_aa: CAWSPGTPGSYGYTF

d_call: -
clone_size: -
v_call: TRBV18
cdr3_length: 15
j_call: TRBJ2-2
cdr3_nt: TGTGCCAGCTCACCCCTCCGGGACTACACCGGGGAGCTGTTTTTT
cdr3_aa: CASSPLRDYTGELFF

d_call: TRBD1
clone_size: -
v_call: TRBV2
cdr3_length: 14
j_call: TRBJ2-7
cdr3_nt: TGTGCCAGCAGAGCCGGGACAGGGGTTTACGAGCAGTACTTC
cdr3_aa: CASRAGTGVYEQYF

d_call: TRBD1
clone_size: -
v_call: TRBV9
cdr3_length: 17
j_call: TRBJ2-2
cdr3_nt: TGTGCCAGCAGCCCTGTTTTAGGACAGGGGAACACCGGGGAGCTGTTTTTT
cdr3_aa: CASSPVLGQGNTGELFF

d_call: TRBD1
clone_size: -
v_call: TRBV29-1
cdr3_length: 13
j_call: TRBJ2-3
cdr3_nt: TGCAGCGCGGGACAGTCGAACACAGATACGCAGTATTTT
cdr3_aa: CSAGQSNTDTQYF

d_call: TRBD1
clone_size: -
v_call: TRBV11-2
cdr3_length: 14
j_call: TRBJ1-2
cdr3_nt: TGTGCCAGCAGCTTAGGAACAGGGGGCTATGGCTACACCTTC
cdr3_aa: CASSLGTGGYGYTF

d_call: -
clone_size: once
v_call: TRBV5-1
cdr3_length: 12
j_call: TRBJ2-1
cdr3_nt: TGCGCCAGCAGTGAAGGAGTAAATGAGCAGTTCTTC
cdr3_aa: CASSEGVNEQFF

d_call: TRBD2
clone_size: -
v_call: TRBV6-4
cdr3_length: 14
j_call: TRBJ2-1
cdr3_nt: TGTGCCAGCAGTGACGCGGGAGCGGGAATACAGCAGTTCTTC
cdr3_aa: CASSDAGAGIQQFF